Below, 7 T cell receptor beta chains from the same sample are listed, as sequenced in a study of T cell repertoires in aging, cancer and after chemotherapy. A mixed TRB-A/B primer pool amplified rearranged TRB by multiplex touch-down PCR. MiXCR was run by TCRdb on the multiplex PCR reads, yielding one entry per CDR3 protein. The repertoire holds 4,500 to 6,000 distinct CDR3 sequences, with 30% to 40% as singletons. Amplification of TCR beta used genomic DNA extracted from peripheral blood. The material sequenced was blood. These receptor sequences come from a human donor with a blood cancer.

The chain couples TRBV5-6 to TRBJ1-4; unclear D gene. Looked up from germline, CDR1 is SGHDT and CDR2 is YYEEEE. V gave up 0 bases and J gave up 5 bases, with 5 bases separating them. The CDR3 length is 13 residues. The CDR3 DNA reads TGTGCCAGCAGCTTGGCAGGAAATGAAAAACTGTTTTTT. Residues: CASSLAGNEKLFF.

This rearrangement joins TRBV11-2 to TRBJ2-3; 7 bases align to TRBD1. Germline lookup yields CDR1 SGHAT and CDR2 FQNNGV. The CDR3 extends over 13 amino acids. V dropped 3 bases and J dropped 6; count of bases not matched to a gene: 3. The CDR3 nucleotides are TGTGCCAGCAGCTTTGTCAGGGGGGATACGCAGTATTTT. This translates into CASSFVRGDTQYF.

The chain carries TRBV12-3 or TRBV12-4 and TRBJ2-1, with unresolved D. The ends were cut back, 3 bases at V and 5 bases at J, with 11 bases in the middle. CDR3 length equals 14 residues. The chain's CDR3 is CASSFQGQDNEQFF. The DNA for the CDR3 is TGTGCCAGCAGTTTTCAAGGGCAAGACAATGAGCAGTTCTTC.

The chain's CDR3 is CASSLNRDFMNTEAFF. CDR3 in DNA: TGTGCCAGCTCACTTAACAGGGACTTTATGAACACTGAAGCTTTCTTT. The chain employs TRBV18 and TRBJ1-1; D perhaps matches TRBD1 (6 bases). Between the trimmed V and J ends, which lost 4 bases and 0 bases, there was a span of 15 bases. The CDR3 totals 16 residues. The germline V gene encodes CDR1 KGHSH and CDR2 LQKENI.

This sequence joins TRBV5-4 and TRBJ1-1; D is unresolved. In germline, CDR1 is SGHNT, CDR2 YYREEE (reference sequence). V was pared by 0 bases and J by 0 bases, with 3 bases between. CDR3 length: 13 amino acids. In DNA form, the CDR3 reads TGTGCCAGCAGCTTGGCCCTGAACACTGAAGCTTTCTTT. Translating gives CASSLALNTEAFF.

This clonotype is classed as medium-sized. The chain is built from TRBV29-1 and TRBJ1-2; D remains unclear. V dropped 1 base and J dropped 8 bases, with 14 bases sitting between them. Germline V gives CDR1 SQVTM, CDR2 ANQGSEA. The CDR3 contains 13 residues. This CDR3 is CSVEGGGRSGYTF. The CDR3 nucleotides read TGCAGCGTTGAAGGTGGAGGACGTAGCGGCTACACCTTC.

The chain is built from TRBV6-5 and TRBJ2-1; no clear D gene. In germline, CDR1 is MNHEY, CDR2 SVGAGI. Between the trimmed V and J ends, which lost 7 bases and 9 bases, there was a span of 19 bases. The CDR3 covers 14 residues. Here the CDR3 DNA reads TGTGCCAGCAAGTTGGGCAGGACGGACGCTGAGCAGTTCTTC. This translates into CASKLGRTDAEQFF.